These 25 T cell receptor beta chains came from one sample sequenced in a study of T cell responses to AZD1222 COVID-19 vaccine. Profiled with immunoSEQ multiplex PCR; TCRdb holds only in-frame clones, not every one. Here the sample spans some 200,000 clones, 85% to 95% being singletons. Sequenced here: peripheral blood, sampled on day 0 of MenACWY control vaccination. Receptor source: an adult in good health.

The chain couples TRBV18 to TRBJ1-6; 7 bases are a match to TRBD1. Germline V gene data show CDR1 as KGHSH and CDR2 as LQKENI. This CDR3 is 13 amino acids long. V lost 10 bases and J lost 5; bases outside the gene matches: 5. The CDR3 bases are TGTGCCACCATGGACAGGAATAATTCACCCCTCCACTTT. It specifies CATMDRNNSPLHF.

This chain joins TRBV7-2 and TRBJ1-2; 7 bases map to TRBD1. The germline V gene encodes CDR1 SGHTA and CDR2 FQGNSA. The CDR3 loop spans 13 amino acids. The junction had 7 bases not matched to a gene; V was cut back by 5 bases and J by 7 bases. CDR3 amino acids: CASSPLDRAGYTF. The DNA for the CDR3 is TGTGCCAGCAGCCCCCTAGACAGGGCTGGCTACACCTTC.

The chain couples TRBV7-2 to TRBJ2-2, with D perhaps TRBD1 (6 bases). Germline CDR1 SGHTA, CDR2 FQGNSA. This CDR3 is built from 17 residues. Trimming cost V 5 bases and J 12 bases, with 28 bases left between them. CDR3 amino acids: CASSIRTYRDKDRKLFF. CDR3 DNA: TGTGCCAGCAGCATCCGCACCTACAGGGATAAAGACCGGAAGCTGTTTTTT.

V is TRBV7-9 and J is TRBJ1-6; 9 bases are shared with TRBD1. V lost 3 bases and J lost 7; bases outside the gene matches: 4. CDR3 length: 15 amino acids. Germline V gene lookup returns CDR1 SEHNR and CDR2 FQNEAQ (reference sequence). The chain's CDR3 is CASSLGDRENSPLHF. CDR3 coding DNA: TGTGCCAGCAGCTTGGGGGACAGGGAAAATTCACCCCTCCACTTT.

The CDR3 region has the DNA TGTGCCAGCAGTTTATCGGTTAGCGGGGTGTACGAGCAGTACTTC. Residues: CASSLSVSGVYEQYF. The genes are TRBV27 and TRBJ2-7; 8 positions match TRBD2. The germline V gene has CDR1 MNHEY and CDR2 SMNVEV (reference sequence). CDR3 length equals 15 residues. V lost 0 bases to trimming and J lost 4 bases; unmatched junction nucleotides: 5.

The rearrangement uses TRBV9 and TRBJ1-3; possibly TRBD1 for D (5 bases). The CDR3 runs to 17 residues. The V end lost 4 bases, the J end lost 0 bases, and 17 bases lay between the germline ends. The germline V gene encodes CDR1 SGDLS and CDR2 YYNGEE. DNA for the CDR3: TGTGCCAGCAGCTTCCGAATCGGGGGTAACTCTGGAAACACCATATATTTT. Translated, it gives CASSFRIGGNSGNTIYF.

V gene TRBV29-1 combines with J gene TRBJ1-1, with D perhaps matching TRBD1 (5 bases). The CDR3 runs to 12 residues. V dropped 7 bases and J dropped 4 bases, with 13 bases sitting between them. Germline V lookup: CDR1 SQVTM, CDR2 ANQGSEA. CDR3 protein: CSGHGGGTEAFF. In DNA form, the CDR3 reads TGCAGCGGACATGGGGGTGGCACTGAAGCTTTCTTT.

The J gene is TRBJ1-3, the V gene TRBV6-5; D uncertain. The CDR3 sequence is 15 residues long. Per the germline V gene, CDR1 is MNHEY and CDR2 is SVGAGI. Trimming left V 2 bases short and J 0 bases short, with 8 bases between. This CDR3 reads CASSYESTSGNTIYF. The CDR3 DNA reads TGTGCCAGCAGTTACGAGTCTACCTCTGGAAACACCATATATTTT.

The chain employs TRBV4-1 and TRBJ1-4; D possibly corresponds to TRBD1 (5 bases). V was clipped by 5 bases and J by 7 bases, with 17 bases between them. The CDR3 covers 15 residues. The germline V gene encodes CDR1 MGHRA and CDR2 YSYEKL. CDR3 sequence reads: CASSSPGTVGEKLFF. CDR3 DNA: TGCGCCAGCAGCTCTCCCGGGACTGTAGGTGAAAAACTGTTTTTT.

Written as DNA, the CDR3 is TGTGCCAGCAGTCCCATAAGACAGATAAACACTGAAGCTTTCTTT. As protein: CASSPIRQINTEAFF. The genes are TRBV6-5 and TRBJ1-1, with D perhaps matching TRBD1 (5 bases). The CDR3 runs 15 residues. Germline V gene lookup returns CDR1 MNHEY and CDR2 SVGAGI. Trimming shortened V by 5 bases and J by 2 bases, and 15 bases separated the two germline ends.

The rearrangement joins TRBV7-8 to TRBJ2-7; 7 bases are shared with TRBD1. Germline assignment: CDR1 SGHVS and CDR2 FQNEAQ. The CDR3 is made up of 13 amino acids. V was clipped by 4 bases and J by 11 bases; unmatched bases: 11. The CDR3 is CASSYSLDRDEYF. CDR3 coding DNA: TGTGCCAGCAGCTATTCTCTTGACAGGGATGAGTACTTC.

The CDR3 protein is CSVGGAGAGELFF. The CDR3, as DNA: TGCAGCGTTGGCGGGGCCGGGGCCGGGGAGCTGTTTTTT. The rearrangement uses TRBV29-1 and TRBJ2-2, with D possibly being TRBD2 (6 bases). Germline V gives CDR1 SQVTM, CDR2 ANQGSEA. This CDR3 has 13 amino acids. V was pared by 4 bases and J by 6 bases, with 12 bases between.

J is TRBJ1-5 and V is TRBV30, with TRBD1 matching over 9 bases. The CDR3 has 18 amino acids. With V trimmed by 0 bases and J by 1 base, 10 bases remained unmatched. Germline values: CDR1 GTSNPN, CDR2 SVGIG (reference sequence). CDR3 sequence: CAWSVPGQGPRSNQPQHF. The CDR3 coding sequence is TGTGCCTGGAGTGTACCCGGACAGGGGCCCCGGAGCAATCAGCCCCAGCATTTT.

The chain links TRBV7-2 to TRBJ2-2, with 10 bases aligning to TRBD2. The V and J ends lost 4 bases and 2 bases, in that order; junction bases with no gene match: 4. In germline, CDR1 is SGHTA, CDR2 FQGNSA. The CDR3 sequence is 16 residues long. This CDR3 is CASSSLAGVNTGELFF. In DNA, the CDR3 is TGTGCCAGCAGCTCCCTAGCGGGGGTTAACACCGGGGAGCTGTTTTTT.

The chain employs TRBV6-4 and TRBJ2-2; 7 positions agree with TRBD1. V gave up 8 bases and J gave up 1 base; unmatched junction bases: 4. Germline loops: CDR1 MRHNA, CDR2 SNTAGT. The CDR3 is 14 amino acids. The CDR3 DNA reads TGTGCCAGCTCAGACAGGGAGAACACCGGGGAGCTGTTTTTT. Amino acid sequence: CASSDRENTGELFF.

The rearrangement joins TRBV4-1 to TRBJ2-2; 7 nucleotides align to TRBD2. V lost 1 base, J lost 1 base, and 3 bases stayed unmatched. The germline V gene encodes CDR1 MGHRA and CDR2 YSYEKL. This CDR3 is built from 16 residues. CDR3 loop: CASSQATSLNTGELFF. DNA of the CDR3: TGCGCCAGCAGCCAAGCGACTAGCTTGAACACCGGGGAGCTGTTTTTT.

The rearrangement uses TRBV30 and TRBJ2-7; D remains ambiguous. Trimming stripped 0 bases from V and 3 bases from J, with 3 bases between. Germline assignment: CDR1 GTSNPN and CDR2 SVGIG (reference sequence). There are 11 residues in the CDR3. In DNA form, the CDR3 reads TGTGCCTGGAGTGTCCGCTACGAGCAGTACTTC. Encoded protein: CAWSVRYEQYF.

This clone was observed a few times. This chain's CDR3 is CASSASNRVNYGYTF. The CDR3 coding sequence is TGTGCCAGTAGTGCCTCAAACAGGGTTAACTATGGCTACACCTTC. This sequence joins TRBV19 and TRBJ1-2, with D tentatively TRBD1 (6 bases). Germline loops: CDR1 LNHDA, CDR2 SQIVND (reference sequence). This CDR3 is 15 amino acids long. V shed 5 bases and J shed 1 base, with 14 bases lying between them.

V and J are TRBV30 and TRBJ1-6; D gene unclear. The CDR3 runs 14 residues. Germline lookup yields CDR1 GTSNPN and CDR2 SVGIG (reference sequence). The V gene lost 2 bases and the J gene lost 0 bases, with 5 bases spanning the gap. The CDR3: CAWSSGSYNSPLHF. The CDR3 DNA follows: TGTGCCTGGAGTTCGGGCTCCTATAATTCACCCCTCCACTTT. Looking up the rest from reference TRBV30 and TRBJ1-6 gives the full variable domain: SQTIHQWPATLVQPVGSPLSLECTVEGTSNPNLYWYRQAAGRGLQLLFYSVGIGQISSEVPQNLSASRPQDRQFILSSKKLLLSDSGFYLCAWSSGSYNSPLHFGNGTRLTVT.

The V call is TRBV5-6, the J call TRBJ2-5; 9 bases map to TRBD1. V gave up 2 bases and J gave up 5 bases; unmatched junction bases: 7. The CDR3 length is 15 residues. Germline lookup yields CDR1 SGHDT and CDR2 YYEEEE. The CDR3 DNA reads TGTGCCAGCAGCTTCCCCGGGACAGGGATGGAGACCCAGTACTTC. Protein: CASSFPGTGMETQYF. Full variable domain (missing parts from reference TRBV5-6 and TRBJ2-5): DAGVTQSPTHLIKTRGQQVTLRCSPKSGHDTVSWYQQALGQGPQFIFQYYEEEERQRGNFPDRFSGHQFPNYSSELNVNALLLGDSALYLCASSFPGTGMETQYFGPGTRLLVL.

This chain uses TRBV2 with TRBJ1-2, with a tentative D call TRBD1 (5 bases). Trimming took off 4 bases at V and 4 bases at J, with 10 bases between the two ends. The CDR3 contains 13 residues. The germline CDR1 and CDR2 sequences are SNHLY and FYNNEI. The CDR3 loop is CASSVTESYGYTF. The CDR3 coding sequence is TGTGCCAGCAGTGTGACAGAGTCCTATGGCTACACCTTC. The variable domain in full, with the rest retrieved from reference TRBV2 and TRBJ1-2, is EPEVTQTPSHQVTQMGQEVILRCVPISNHLYFYWYRQILGQKVEFLVSFYNNEISEKSEIFDDQFSVERPDGSNFTLKIRSTKLEDSAMYFCASSVTESYGYTFGSGTRLTVV.

The chain employs TRBV19 and TRBJ1-5; D is perhaps TRBD1 (5 bases). The CDR3 consists of 13 residues. Per germline, CDR1 LNHDA and CDR2 SQIVND (reference sequence). V was pared by 5 bases and J by 6 bases, with 11 bases between. The DNA for the CDR3 is TGTGCCAGTAGTCCAGGGATAGGTCAGCCCCAGCATTTT. Translating gives CASSPGIGQPQHF.

This chain uses TRBV29-1 with TRBJ1-2; 8 nucleotides match TRBD1. Losses at the gene ends were 3 bases for V and 4 bases for J; bases not matched to a gene: 10. Germline CDR1 and CDR2: SQVTM and ANQGSEA. This CDR3 is built from 15 residues. CDR3 residues: CSVDPTGGNGYGYTF. The CDR3 DNA is TGCAGCGTTGATCCTACAGGGGGGAACGGCTATGGCTACACCTTC.

Of note for this clone: The same CDR3 is also encoded by other DNA sequences in this sample. This chain connects TRBV6-5 to TRBJ2-7; D possibly corresponds to TRBD1 (5 bases). CDR3 size: 12 residues. Germline-derived CDR1 and CDR2 are MNHEY and SVGAGI. The V end lost 4 bases, the J end lost 3 bases, and 7 bases lay between the germline ends. CDR3 sequence: CASSSQGYEQYF. As DNA, the CDR3 is TGTGCCAGCAGTTCGCAGGGCTACGAGCAGTACTTC.

The rearrangement uses TRBV27 and TRBJ1-6; D remains ambiguous. The germline V gene encodes CDR1 MNHEY and CDR2 SMNVEV (reference sequence). The CDR3 extends over 13 amino acids. V was cut by 2 bases and J by 6 bases, with 5 bases left in between. The CDR3 protein is CASSLGANSPLHF. The CDR3 nucleotides read TGTGCCAGCAGTTTAGGCGCTAATTCACCCCTCCACTTT.